This TCR beta chain was identified during a study of post-analysis software for immune sequencing data. Looking at the study overall: Multiple sclerosis in the patients followed relapsing-remitting, secondary progressive and progressive-relapsing courses. The study, taken as a whole, reports: The study found TRBV5-6, TRBV5-1 and TRBV20-1 among five TRBV segments more frequent in patients than controls. When compared against controls, multiple sclerosis patients showed significantly lower normalized Chao1 diversity. Strong co-clustering by F measure was seen for same-batch samples.

The V gene's germline CDR1 is SGHTA and CDR2 FQGTGA. The CDR3 loop spans 16 amino acids. The V and J ends lost 1 base and 0 bases respectively, with 12 bases between them. Unique molecular identifiers were carried by the TCR beta cDNA libraries. From the PCR reads, TCRdb called clonotypes with MiXCR, one entry per CDR3 protein. The table lists fewer than 900,000 distinct CDR3 sequences, 46% of them singletons. Concerning this clonotype itself: Its antigen is as yet unknown.

The source material was blood. V gene TRBV7-3 combines with J gene TRBJ1-1; D not resolved. The sequence came from a girl between 10 and 17 years old with multiple sclerosis. The CDR3 region has the DNA TGTGCCAGCAGCTTAATAGTCCGGGCAATGAACACTGAAGCTTTCTTT. This translates into CASSLIVRAMNTEAFF. The full variable domain, with the rest looked up from reference TRBV7-3 and TRBJ1-1, is GAGVSQTPSNKVTEKGKYVELRCDPISGHTALYWYRQSLGQGPEFLIYFQGTGAADDSGLPNDRFFAVRPEGSVSTLKIQRTERGDSAVYLCASSLIVRAMNTEAFFGQGTRLTVV.